This passage covers 23 T cell receptor beta chains from one sample sequenced in a study of Graves' ophthalmopathy and Graves' hyperthyroidism. Investigators amplified TCR beta CDR3 regions from RNA transcripts. HTBI-primed RT-PCR formed the first round, and a multiplex PCR formed the second. Using its own MiXCR run on the multiplex PCR reads, TCRdb lists one record per CDR3 protein. Here the sample spans approximately 150,000 distinct CDR3 sequences, roughly 36% being singletons. The material sequenced was peripheral blood. These TCRs come from a man aged 25-40 years with Graves' ophthalmopathy.

The sample holds many counts of this clonotype. The chain joins TRBV28 to TRBJ1-5; D call uncertain. Germline V gene data show CDR1 as MDHEN and CDR2 as SYDVKM. V was clipped by 5 bases and J by 5 bases, with 13 bases between them. The CDR3 sequence is 14 residues long. The CDR3 DNA reads as TGTGCCAGCAGTGACACCAGCATCTATCAGCCCCAGCATTTT. It is translated as CASSDTSIYQPQHF.

Ten or more counts support this clonotype. The V call is TRBV18, the J call TRBJ2-5, with TRBD1 matching over 7 bases. The germline V gene encodes CDR1 KGHSH and CDR2 LQKENI. The CDR3 contains 13 residues. V trimming: 4 bases; J trimming: 4 bases; junction bases outside the gene matches: 3. CDR3 sequence: CASSLPGGETQYF. CDR3 nucleotide sequence: TGTGCCAGCTCACTACCAGGGGGAGAGACCCAGTACTTC.

This clonotype occurred many times. V and J are TRBV28 and TRBJ1-6, with D unclear. CDR1 MDHEN and CDR2 SYDVKM come from the germline V gene. Trimming removed 2 bases from V and 14 bases from J, with 22 bases in between. The CDR3 contains 16 residues. In DNA form, the CDR3 reads TGTGCCAGCAGTTTAGATCTGGGGAGGGTGGGGAAATCCCTCCACTTT. Its translation is CASSLDLGRVGKSLHF.

This clonotype has at least ten counts. The chain links TRBV9 to TRBJ1-3; D is possibly TRBD1 (6 bases). Per germline, CDR1 SGDLS and CDR2 YYNGEE. This CDR3 contains 15 residues. V lost 3 bases, J lost 0 bases, and 10 bases lay in between. CDR3 sequence: CASSASGVSGNTIYF. The DNA of the CDR3 is TGTGCCAGCAGCGCGTCAGGGGTCTCTGGAAACACCATATATTTT.

There are many counts of this clonotype. This sequence joins TRBV9 and TRBJ2-7; D might be TRBD2 (5 bases). The length of the CDR3 is 14 residues. Germline values: CDR1 SGDLS, CDR2 YYNGEE. Trimming cost V 0 bases and J 4 bases, with 11 bases left between them. CDR3: CASSVASPSYEQYF. The CDR3 coding sequence is TGTGCCAGCAGCGTAGCTAGCCCCAGTTACGAGCAGTACTTC. Drawing the rest from reference TRBV9 and TRBJ2-7, the complete variable domain is DSGVTQTPKHLITATGQRVTLRCSPRSGDLSVYWYQQSLDQGLQFLIQYYNGEERAKGNILERFSAQQFPDLHSELNLSSLELGDSALYFCASSVASPSYEQYFGPGTRLTVT.

Only a few counts were recorded for this clonotype. The rearrangement links TRBV6-1 to TRBJ2-2, with a tentative D call TRBD1 (6 bases). This CDR3 has 16 amino acids. CDR1 and CDR2 (germline): MNHNS, SASEGT. V lost 5 bases to trimming and J lost 1 base, with 14 bases between them. This CDR3 is CASSPEWGRNTGELFF. The CDR3 DNA reads TGTGCCAGCAGTCCCGAGTGGGGGCGGAACACCGGGGAGCTGTTTTTT.

Details on this clonotype: Since the CDR3 does not end with the conserved phenylalanine or tryptophan, this likely comes from a read error. This chain joins TRBV19 and TRBJ2-6; possibly TRBD1 for D (8 bases). This CDR3 spans 15 amino acids. The germline V gene has CDR1 LNHDA and CDR2 SQIVND (reference sequence). In nucleotides, the CDR3 is TGTGCCAGTAGTTCCCACAGGGGGGGGGCCGACGTCCTGACTTCC. As protein: CASSSHRGGADVLTS.

This clonotype was counted at least ten times. This chain links TRBV7-2 with TRBJ2-7; weak D call: TRBD1 (5 bases). With 5 bases removed from V and 5 bases from J, the gap between germline ends came to 16 bases. The CDR3 sequence is 14 residues long. CDR1 and CDR2 (germline): SGHTA, FQGNSA. CDR3 residues: CASSPTTTADEQYF. The CDR3, as DNA: TGTGCCAGCAGCCCTACAACGACAGCTGACGAGCAGTACTTC. The full variable domain, with the rest looked up from reference TRBV7-2 and TRBJ2-7, is GAGVSQSPSNKVTEKGKDVELRCDPISGHTALYWYRQSLGQGLEFLIYFQGNSAPDKSGLPSDRFSAERTGGSVSTLTIQRTQQEDSAVYLCASSPTTTADEQYFGPGTRLTVT.

This clonotype was seen repeatedly, ten times or more. J is TRBJ2-7 and V is TRBV6-2 or TRBV6-3; no firm D call. The CDR3 loop spans 16 amino acids. Germline V gives CDR1 MNHEY, CDR2 SVGEGT. V was cut by 6 bases and J by 6 bases, with 24 bases left in between. CDR3 DNA: TGTGCCAGCAGACACCCTGCCGCACCCGGGCCTATCGAGCAGTACTTC. This sequence encodes CASRHPAAPGPIEQYF.

This clonotype was seen many times. The chain recombines TRBV6-1 with TRBJ2-7, with D uncertain. Germline V CDR1 and CDR2: MNHNS, SASEGT. V dropped 7 bases and J dropped 3 bases, with 4 bases sitting between them. CDR3 length: 10 amino acids. The CDR3 nucleotides are TGTGCCAGCACCTTCTACGAGCAGTACTTC. It is translated as CASTFYEQYF.

This clonotype was seen once. The V call is TRBV7-8, the J call TRBJ2-6, with 7 bases identical to TRBD1. This CDR3 is built from 16 residues. CDR1 is SGHVS, CDR2 FQNEAQ, per germline. With V trimmed by 4 bases and J by 1 base, 4 bases remained unmatched. CDR3 protein: CASSSDRVSGANVLTF. The CDR3 nucleotides read TGTGCCAGCAGCTCAGACAGGGTATCTGGGGCCAACGTCCTGACTTTC.

In its sample, this clonotype was seen many times. The rearrangement uses TRBV12-3 or TRBV12-4 and TRBJ2-7; 8 nucleotides agree with TRBD2. The CDR3 covers 13 residues. With V trimmed by 5 bases and J by 2 bases, 2 bases remained unmatched. CDR3 amino acids: CASSISGTYEQYF. The CDR3 DNA follows: TGTGCCAGCAGTATTAGCGGGACCTACGAGCAGTACTTC.

This clonotype was observed at least ten times. The chain combines TRBV6-2 or TRBV6-3 with TRBJ1-5, with D uncertain. V was trimmed by 11 bases and J by 5 bases, leaving 16 bases between them. The CDR3 is 13 residues long. CDR1 and CDR2 from the germline V gene are MNHEY and SVGEGT. CDR3 bases: TGTGCCGCCCGACCCCGGGGATATCAGCCCCAGCATTTT. It specifies CAARPRGYQPQHF.

The rearrangement uses TRBV7-8 and TRBJ2-5; 8 bases align to TRBD2. V dropped 3 bases and J dropped 2; count of bases not matched to a gene: 2. The CDR3 runs 14 residues. CDR1 is SGHVS and CDR2 is FQNEAQ in the germline V gene. Here the CDR3 reads CASSFPSGQETQYF. As DNA, the CDR3 is TGTGCCAGCAGCTTCCCTAGCGGGCAAGAGACCCAGTACTTC.

A note on this clonotype: Relative to the germline gene, one junction end is altered; a read error may explain this. CDR3 residues: CASREASGVPYEQYF. The DNA for the CDR3 is TGTGCCAGCAGGGAAGCTAGCGGGGTACCCTACGAGCAGTACTTC. The chain joins TRBV6-1 to TRBJ2-7, with 9 bases lining up with TRBD2. The CDR3 is made up of 15 amino acids. CDR1 and CDR2 (germline): MNHNS, SASEGT.

V and J are TRBV30 and TRBJ1-3, with TRBD1 as a possible D gene (5 bases). V was cut by 3 bases and J by 2 bases, with 14 bases left in between. Germline CDR1 GTSNPN, CDR2 SVGIG (reference sequence). The CDR3 extends over 15 amino acids. The CDR3 reads CAWRGPRGTGNTIYF. The DNA of the CDR3 is TGTGCCTGGAGGGGACCCCGGGGGACTGGAAACACCATATATTTT.

This clonotype was seen more than once but under ten times. V is TRBV6-2 or TRBV6-3 and J is TRBJ1-1, with 7 bases lining up with TRBD1. The CDR3 is 16 residues long. The junction had 9 bases not matched to a gene; V was cut back by 5 bases and J by 0 bases. Germline V gene sequence: CDR1 MNHEY, CDR2 SVGEGT. As DNA, the CDR3 is TGTGCCAGCAGTCAACGGGGACAGTCCATGAACACTGAAGCTTTCTTT. As protein: CASSQRGQSMNTEAFF.

In this sample, this clonotype turned up many times. The chain carries TRBV24-1 and TRBJ1-2; D is ambiguous. CDR3 size: 14 residues. Per the germline V gene, CDR1 is KGHDR and CDR2 is SFDVKD. Trimming removed 1 base at V and 2 bases at J, with 7 bases between. CDR3 loop: CATSDLARNYGYTF. The CDR3 DNA reads as TGTGCCACCAGTGATTTAGCCAGAAACTATGGCTACACCTTC.

This sequence joins TRBV28 and TRBJ2-3, with TRBD2 matching over 7 bases. This CDR3 contains 14 residues. Germline V lookup: CDR1 MDHEN, CDR2 SYDVKM. J gave up 3 bases and V 6 bases, and 6 bases lay outside the gene matches. As DNA, the CDR3 is TGTGCCAGCAGCTCCCTCGGGAGGACAGATACGCAGTATTTT. It translates to CASSSLGRTDTQYF. The full variable domain, rest sourced from reference TRBV28 and TRBJ2-3, is DVKVTQSSRYLVKRTGEKVFLECVQDMDHENMFWYRQDPGLGLRLIYFSYDVKMKEKGDIPEGYSVSREKKERFSLILESASTNQTSMYLCASSSLGRTDTQYFGPGTRLTVL.

The J gene is TRBJ2-5, the V gene TRBV7-2, with D possibly TRBD2 on 5 matching bases. This CDR3 contains 13 residues. Germline CDR1 is SGHTA and CDR2 is FQGNSA. Trimming took off 5 bases at V and 4 bases at J, with 11 bases between the two ends. CDR3 sequence: CASSQGRGETQYF. In nucleotides, the CDR3 is TGTGCCAGCAGCCAAGGACGGGGAGAGACCCAGTACTTC.

In its sample, this clonotype was seen many times. The CDR3 spells CASSFGTPYEQYF. The CDR3 region has the DNA TGTGCCAGCAGCTTCGGGACCCCATACGAGCAGTACTTC. This chain uses TRBV7-2 with TRBJ2-7; D may correspond to TRBD1 or TRBD2 (5 bases each). The germline V and J ends were trimmed by 3 bases and 4 bases, with 10 bases remaining between them. The germline CDR1 and CDR2 sequences are SGHTA and FQGNSA. CDR3 length: 13 amino acids.

This clonotype was detected ten times or more. V usage is TRBV6-5 and J usage is TRBJ1-2, with TRBD1 identical over 8 bases. After removal of 10 bases from V and 7 bases from J, the junction contained 14 bases not matched to a gene. Germline lookup yields CDR1 MNHEY and CDR2 SVGAGI. This CDR3 comprises 14 residues. CDR3 coding DNA: TGTGCCACCCTGCGTGGTGACAGGGGCAGTGGCTACACCTTC. This sequence encodes CATLRGDRGSGYTF.

This clonotype was counted ten times or more. The rearrangement uses TRBV14 and TRBJ2-2; no clear D. CDR3 length: 15 amino acids. V lost 1 base and J lost 5, with 11 bases in between. Germline loops: CDR1 SGHDN, CDR2 FVKESK. The CDR3, as DNA: TGTGCCAGCAGCCAAGTGAGCTCAGGAACCGGGGAGCTGTTTTTT. Translating it yields CASSQVSSGTGELFF.